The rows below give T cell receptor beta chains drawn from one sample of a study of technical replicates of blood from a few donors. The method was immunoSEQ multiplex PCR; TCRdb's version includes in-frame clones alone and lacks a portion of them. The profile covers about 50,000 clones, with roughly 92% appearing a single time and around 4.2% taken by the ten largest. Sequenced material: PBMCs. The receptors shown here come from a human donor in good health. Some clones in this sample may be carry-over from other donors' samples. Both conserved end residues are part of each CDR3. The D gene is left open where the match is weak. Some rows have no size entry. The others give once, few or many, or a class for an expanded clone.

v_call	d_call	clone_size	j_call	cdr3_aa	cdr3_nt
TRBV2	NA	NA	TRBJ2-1	CASSVEGSYNEQFF	TGTGCCAGCAGTGTAGAAGGGAGTTACAATGAGCAGTTCTTC
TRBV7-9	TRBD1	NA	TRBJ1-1	CASSSGTGVTTEAFF	TGTGCCAGCAGCTCCGGGACAGGGGTTACCACTGAAGCTTTCTTT
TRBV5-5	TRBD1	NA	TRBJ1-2	CASSRTGSGYTF	TGTGCCAGCAGCCGGACAGGGTCAGGCTACACCTTC
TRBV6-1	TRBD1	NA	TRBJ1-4	CASKTGTADEKLFF	TGTGCCAGCAAAACCGGGACAGCCGATGAAAAACTGTTTTTT
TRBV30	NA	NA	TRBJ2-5	CAWSGGRIQETQYF	TGTGCCTGGAGCGGTGGGCGAATCCAAGAGACCCAGTACTTC
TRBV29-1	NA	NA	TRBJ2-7	CSVVPSGRGSYEQYF	TGCAGCGTTGTGCCCTCGGGCAGGGGTTCGTACGAGCAGTACTTC
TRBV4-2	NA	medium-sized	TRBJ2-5	CASSQDGQGQETQYF	TGTGCCAGCAGCCAAGATGGGCAGGGGCAAGAGACCCAGTACTTC
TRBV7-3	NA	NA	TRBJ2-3	CASSPRRPGTDTQYF	TGTGCCAGCAGCCCCCGCAGGCCGGGGACAGATACGCAGTATTTT
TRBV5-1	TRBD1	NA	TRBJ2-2	CASSFTAGGNTGELFF	TGCGCCAGCAGCTTCACGGCAGGGGGAAATACCGGGGAGCTGTTTTTT
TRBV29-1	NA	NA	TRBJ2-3	CSVVTGNTDTQYF	TGCAGCGTTGTTACAGGGAACACAGATACGCAGTATTTT
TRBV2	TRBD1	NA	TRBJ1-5	CASRADRVGNQPQHF	TGTGCCAGCAGAGCGGACAGGGTCGGGAATCAGCCCCAGCATTTT
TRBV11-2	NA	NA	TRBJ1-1	CASSLGPRTWGQNTEAFF	TGTGCCAGCAGCTTAGGGCCGCGGACATGGGGGCAGAACACTGAAGCTTTCTTT
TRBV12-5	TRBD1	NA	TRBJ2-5	CASGLVIRDRDSGQETQYF	TGTGCTAGTGGTTTGGTCATCCGGGACAGGGATAGCGGTCAAGAGACCCAGTACTTC
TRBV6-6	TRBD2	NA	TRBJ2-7	CASSYRTSYEQYF	TGTGCCAGCAGTTACCGGACTAGTTACGAGCAGTACTTC
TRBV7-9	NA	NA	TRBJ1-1	CASSLRSMNTEAFF	TGTGCCAGCAGCTTACGGTCGATGAACACTGAAGCTTTCTTT
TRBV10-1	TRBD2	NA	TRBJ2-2	CASSEPSGNTGELFF	TGCGCCAGCAGTGAGCCTAGCGGTAACACCGGGGAGCTGTTTTTT